This T cell receptor (beta chain) was sequenced for a study of blood T cell repertoires in COVID-19. Whole-study context: Samples taken during acute and convalescent COVID-19 were collected in the United States, Italy and Spain. From T cells, B-cell-depleted T cells, or PBMCs came the material, which was cDNA or gDNA.

Authors' data handling: Amplification of reference gene primers provided the estimated nucleated cell counts. TCRdb keeps only in-frame clones here, not all; method: immunoSEQ multiplex PCR. The V and J calls and clone size come from that table; D and trimming were worked out from the DNA. The sample contains around 50,000 clones, 70% to 90% of which appear only once. J lost 3 bases, V lost 4 bases, and 5 bases had no gene match. CDR1 SQVTM and CDR2 ANQGSEA come from the germline V gene. The CDR3 is 14 amino acids. This chain joins TRBV29-1 and TRBJ1-3; TRBD1 matches at 8 bases. The TCR comes from a man in his fifties or sixties with acute or convalescent COVID-19. The sequenced material came from peripheral blood. For the CDR3, the DNA is TGCAGCGTTGTGGTCAGGGGGCTTGGAAACACCATATATTTT. This codes for CSVVVRGLGNTIYF. The whole variable domain, filled in from reference TRBV29-1 and TRBJ1-3, reads SAVISQKPSRDICQRGTSLTIQCQVDSQVTMMFWYRQQPGQSLTLIATANQGSEATYESGFVIDKFPISRPNLTFSTLTVSNMSPEDSSIYLCSVVVRGLGNTIYFGEGSWLTVV.